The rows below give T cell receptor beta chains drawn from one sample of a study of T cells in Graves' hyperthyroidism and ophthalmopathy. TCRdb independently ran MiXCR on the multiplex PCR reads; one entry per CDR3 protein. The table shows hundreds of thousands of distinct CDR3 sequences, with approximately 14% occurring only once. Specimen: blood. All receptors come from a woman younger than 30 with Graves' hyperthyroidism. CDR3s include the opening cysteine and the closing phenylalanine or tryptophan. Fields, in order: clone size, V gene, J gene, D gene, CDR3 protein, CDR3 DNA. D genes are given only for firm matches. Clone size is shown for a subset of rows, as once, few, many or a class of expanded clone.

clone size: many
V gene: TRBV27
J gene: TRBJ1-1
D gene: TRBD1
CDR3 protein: CASMGQGGTEAFF
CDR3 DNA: TGTGCCAGCATGGGACAGGGTGGCACTGAAGCTTTCTTT

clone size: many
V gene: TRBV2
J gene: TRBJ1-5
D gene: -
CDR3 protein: CASSEGYRFNQPQHF
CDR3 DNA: TGTGCCAGCAGTGAAGGGTACAGGTTCAATCAGCCCCAGCATTTT

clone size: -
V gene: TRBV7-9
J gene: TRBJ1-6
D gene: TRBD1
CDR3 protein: CASSPGGQGGNSPLHF
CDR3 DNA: TGTGCCAGCAGCCCAGGCGGACAGGGAGGTAATTCACCCCTCCACTTT

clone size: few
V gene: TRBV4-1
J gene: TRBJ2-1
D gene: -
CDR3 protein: CASSQVKRNEQFF
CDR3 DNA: TGCGCCAGCAGCCAAGTGAAGCGTAATGAGCAGTTCTTC

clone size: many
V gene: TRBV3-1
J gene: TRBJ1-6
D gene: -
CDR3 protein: CASSQDVLSPLHF
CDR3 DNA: TGTGCCAGCAGCCAAGATGTTCTTTCACCCCTCCACTTT

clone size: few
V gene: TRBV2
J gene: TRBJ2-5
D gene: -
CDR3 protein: CASSMQVQETQYF
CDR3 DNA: TGTGCCAGCTCAATGCAGGTCCAAGAGACCCAGTACTTC

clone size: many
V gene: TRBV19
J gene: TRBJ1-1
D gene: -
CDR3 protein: CASSKGARRMNTEAFF
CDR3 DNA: TGTGCCAGTAGCAAAGGGGCACGGCGGATGAACACTGAAGCTTTCTTT

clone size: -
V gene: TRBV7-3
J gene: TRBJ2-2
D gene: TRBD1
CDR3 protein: CASSSLDRANTGELFF
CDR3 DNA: TGTGCCAGCAGCTCCTTAGACAGGGCCAACACCGGGGAGCTGTTTTTT

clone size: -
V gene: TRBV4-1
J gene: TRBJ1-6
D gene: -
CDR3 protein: CASSQEGRGSPLHF
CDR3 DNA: TGCGCCAGCAGCCAAGAAGGAAGGGGGTCACCCCTCCACTTT

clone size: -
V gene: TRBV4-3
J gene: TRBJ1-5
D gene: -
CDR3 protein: CASSQGAGTQPQHF
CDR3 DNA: TGCGCCAGCAGCCAAGGGGCCGGGACGCAGCCCCAGCATTTT

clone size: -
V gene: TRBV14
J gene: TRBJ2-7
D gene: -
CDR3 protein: CASSPRPNTLYEQYF
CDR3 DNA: TGTGCCAGCAGCCCCAGACCCAATACCCTATACGAGCAGTACTTC

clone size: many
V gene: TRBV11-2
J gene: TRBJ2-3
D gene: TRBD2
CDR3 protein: CASSHLRSRTSGGANLPDTQYF
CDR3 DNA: TGTGCCAGCAGCCACTTAAGGTCCCGGACTAGCGGGGGGGCAAACCTCCCAGATACGCAGTATTTT

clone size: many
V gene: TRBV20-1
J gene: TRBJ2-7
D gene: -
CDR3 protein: CSARGPRARYEQYF
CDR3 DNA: TGCAGTGCTCGAGGGCCCAGGGCTCGCTACGAGCAGTACTTC

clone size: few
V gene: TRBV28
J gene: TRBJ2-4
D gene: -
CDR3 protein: CASSKLDKLSKNIQYF
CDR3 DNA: TGTGCCAGCAGTAAGCTTGACAAATTGTCAAAAAACATTCAGTACTTC

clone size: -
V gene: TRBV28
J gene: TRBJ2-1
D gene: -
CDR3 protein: CASSFMGATYNEQFF
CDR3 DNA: TGTGCCAGCAGTTTCATGGGGGCGACCTACAATGAGCAGTTCTTC

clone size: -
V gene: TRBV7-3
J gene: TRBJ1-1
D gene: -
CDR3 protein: CASSSLYGTEAFF
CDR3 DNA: TGTGCCAGCAGCTCTTTATATGGCACTGAAGCTTTCTTT

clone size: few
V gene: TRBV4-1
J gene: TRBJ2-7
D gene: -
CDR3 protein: CASSHDLSEQYF
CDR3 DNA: TGCGCCAGCAGCCACGACCTATCCGAGCAGTACTTC

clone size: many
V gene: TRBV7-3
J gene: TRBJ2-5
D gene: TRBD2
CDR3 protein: CASSRGVQETQYF
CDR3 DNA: TGTGCCAGCAGTCGGGGGGTCCAAGAGACCCAGTACTTC

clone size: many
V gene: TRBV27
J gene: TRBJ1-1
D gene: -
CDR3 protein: CASSLYPGYTEAFF
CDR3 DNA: TGTGCCAGCAGTTTATACCCAGGGTACACTGAAGCTTTCTTT

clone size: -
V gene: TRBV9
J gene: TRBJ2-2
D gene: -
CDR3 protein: CASSVDGDGELFF
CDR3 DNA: TGTGCCAGCAGCGTAGACGGGGACGGGGAGCTGTTTTTT

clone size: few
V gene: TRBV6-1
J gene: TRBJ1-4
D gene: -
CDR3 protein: CASSEAVGDANEKLFF
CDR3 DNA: TGTGCCAGCAGTGAAGCGGTGGGGGATGCTAATGAAAAACTGTTTTTT

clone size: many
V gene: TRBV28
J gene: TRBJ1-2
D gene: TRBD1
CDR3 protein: CASSLRQGLNYGYTF
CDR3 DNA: TGTGCCAGCAGTTTACGACAGGGGCTGAACTATGGCTACACCTTC

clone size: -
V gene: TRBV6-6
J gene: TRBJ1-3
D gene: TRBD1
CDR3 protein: CASSYLSGRGRRGNTIYF
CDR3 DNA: TGTGCCAGCAGTTACTTAAGTGGCAGGGGGCGGCGTGGAAACACCATATATTTT

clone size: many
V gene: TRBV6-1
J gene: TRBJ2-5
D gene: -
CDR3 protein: CASSHDLEETQYF
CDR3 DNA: TGTGCCAGCAGTCATGACTTAGAAGAGACCCAGTACTTC

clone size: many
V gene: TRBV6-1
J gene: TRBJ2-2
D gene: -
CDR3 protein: CASSMNTGELFF
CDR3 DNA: TGTGCCAGCAGTATGAACACCGGGGAGCTGTTTTTT

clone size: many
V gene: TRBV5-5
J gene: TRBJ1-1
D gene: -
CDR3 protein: CASSLNNPEWGTEAFF
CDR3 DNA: TGTGCCAGCAGCTTGAATAACCCCGAGTGGGGCACTGAAGCTTTCTTT

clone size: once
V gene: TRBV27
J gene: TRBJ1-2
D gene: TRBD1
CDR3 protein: CASSLRGTGGGGYTF
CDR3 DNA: TGTGCCAGCAGTTTAAGGGGGACAGGGGGCGGAGGCTACACCTTC

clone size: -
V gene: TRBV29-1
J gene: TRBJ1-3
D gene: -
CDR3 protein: CSVEGGSVGNTIYF
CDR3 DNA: TGCAGCGTTGAAGGGGGTTCGGTTGGAAACACCATATATTTT

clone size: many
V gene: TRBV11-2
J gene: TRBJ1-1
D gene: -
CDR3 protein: CASTNSLGPNTEAFF
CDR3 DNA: TGTGCCAGCACCAATTCTTTAGGCCCAAACACTGAAGCTTTCTTT

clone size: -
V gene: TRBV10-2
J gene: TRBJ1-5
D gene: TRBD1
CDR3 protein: CASSDLGTGGSGQPQHF
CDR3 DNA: TGCGCCAGCAGTGATCTTGGGACAGGGGGCTCGGGTCAGCCCCAGCATTTT

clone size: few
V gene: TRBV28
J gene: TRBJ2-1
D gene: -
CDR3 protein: CASSSRSGPSPYNEQLF
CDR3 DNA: TGTGCCAGCAGCTCACGTAGCGGCCCTAGTCCCTACAATGAGCAGCTCTTC

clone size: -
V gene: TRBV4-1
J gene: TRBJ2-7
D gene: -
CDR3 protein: CASSQVGSRYEQYF
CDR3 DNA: TGCGCCAGCAGCCAAGTCGGCAGTCGCTACGAGCAGTACTTC

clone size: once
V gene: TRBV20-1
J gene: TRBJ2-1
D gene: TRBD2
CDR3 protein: CSASQREEQFF
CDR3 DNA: TGCAGTGCTTCCCAGCGGGAAGAGCAGTTCTTC

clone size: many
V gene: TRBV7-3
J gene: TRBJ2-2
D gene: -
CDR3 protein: CASSRDGSSTGELFF
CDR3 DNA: TGTGCCAGCAGCCGTGACGGTAGCAGCACCGGGGAGCTGTTTTTT

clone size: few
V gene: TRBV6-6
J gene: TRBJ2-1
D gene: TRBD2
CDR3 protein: CASSYSISGGAREQFF
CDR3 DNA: TGTGCCAGCAGTTACTCGATCAGCGGGGGGGCCCGAGAGCAGTTCTTC

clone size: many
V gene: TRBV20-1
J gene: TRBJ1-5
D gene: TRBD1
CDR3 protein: CSAATGPGQPQHF
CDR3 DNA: TGCAGTGCTGCGACAGGGCCAGGACAGCCCCAGCATTTT

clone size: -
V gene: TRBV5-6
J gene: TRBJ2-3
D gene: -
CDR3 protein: CASRIRDPPPDTQYF
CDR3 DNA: TGTGCCAGCAGAATACGGGACCCCCCCCCGGATACGCAGTATTTT

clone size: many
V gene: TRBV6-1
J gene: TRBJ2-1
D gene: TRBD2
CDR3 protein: CASARLAATYNEQFF
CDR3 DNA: TGTGCCAGCGCGCGACTAGCGGCCACCTACAATGAGCAGTTCTTC

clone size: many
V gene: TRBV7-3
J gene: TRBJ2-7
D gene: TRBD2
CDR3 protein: CASSWGTSGSNEQYF
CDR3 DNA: TGTGCCAGCAGCTGGGGGACTAGCGGGAGCAACGAGCAGTACTTC

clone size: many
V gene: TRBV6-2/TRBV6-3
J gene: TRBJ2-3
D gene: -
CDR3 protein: CASSPGPGLSSADTQYF
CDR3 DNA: TGTGCCAGCAGCCCTGGACCGGGACTTTCTTCGGCAGATACGCAGTATTTT

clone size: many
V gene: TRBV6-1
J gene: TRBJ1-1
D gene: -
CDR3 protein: CASSQTLNTEAFF
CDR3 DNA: TGTGCCAGCAGTCAGACTCTGAACACTGAAGCTTTCTTT

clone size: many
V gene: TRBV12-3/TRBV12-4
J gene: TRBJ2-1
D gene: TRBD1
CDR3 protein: CASSEDRGNEQFF
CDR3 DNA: TGTGCCAGCAGCGAGGACAGGGGGAATGAGCAGTTCTTC

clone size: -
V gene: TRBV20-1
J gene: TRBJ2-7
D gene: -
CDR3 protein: CSARDPGIRYEQYF
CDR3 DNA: TGCAGTGCTAGAGACCCGGGGATACGTTACGAGCAGTACTTC

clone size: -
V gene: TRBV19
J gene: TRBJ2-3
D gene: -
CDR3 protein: CASSKLSSTDTQYF
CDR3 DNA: TGTGCCAGTAGTAAATTGTCGAGCACAGATACGCAGTATTTT

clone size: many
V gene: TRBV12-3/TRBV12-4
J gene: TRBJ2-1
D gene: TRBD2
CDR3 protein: CASIQRGDNEQFF
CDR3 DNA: TGTGCCAGCATCCAGCGGGGGGACAATGAGCAGTTCTTC